This T cell receptor (beta chain) stems from a study of T cells expressing NK-cell markers. Across the whole study: Source material for TCR beta repertoires consisted of sorted CD3+CD56+NKG2C+, CD3+CD56+NKG2C- and CD3+CD56-NKG2C+ T cells.

Comments on this clonotype: Its antigen is still unknown.

Study-level results: In over 5 donors, dominant CD3+CD56+NKG2C+ clonotypes ranked among the top 10 CD8+ clonotypes.

TCRdb reprocessed the 5' RACE reads and keeps a single row for each CDR3 protein, giving no DNA. This sample lists over 120,000 distinct CDR3 sequences; its ten largest clones have approximately 12%. This sequence was found in a man between 18 and 29 years old in good health. The sample was blood T cells: a sorted CD56 or NKG2C T cell subset, CD4+ or CD8+ T cells, or bulk PBMC T cells (not recorded which).

Here the CDR3 reads CASSPTSGDNEQFF. The gene calls are TRBV11-3 and TRBJ2-1; the TCRdb D gene call, TRBD2, has no DNA to confirm it. CDR1 is SGHNT, CDR2 YENEEA, per germline. This CDR3 spans 14 amino acids. Full variable domain (remainder filled in from reference TRBV11-3 and TRBJ2-1): EAGVVQSPRYKIIEKKQPVAFWCNPISGHNTLYWYLQNLGQGPELLIRYENEEAVDDSQLPKDRFSAERLKGVDSTLKIQPAELGDSAVYLCASSPTSGDNEQFFGPGTRLTVL.